This note documents a single T cell receptor (beta chain) sequence. Its antigen is unknown. These data come from a study of HIV-infected patients and healthy controls. Reverse transcription used 450 to 550 ng RNA and constant-region primers for alpha and beta. Alpha and beta chain libraries were made separately by chain-specific third strand synthesis with multiplexing indices. TCRdb independently ran MiXCR on the 5' RACE reads; one entry per CDR3 protein. The sample carries approximately 9,300 distinct CDR3 sequences, roughly 5.6% recorded once. Study observations and caveats: In healthy controls, MAIT alpha CDR3s were common; in HIV+ repertoires, severely depleted.

The germline gives CDR1 SQVTM, CDR2 ANQGSEA. Trimming took off 5 bases at V and 8 bases at J, with 13 bases between the two ends. The CDR3 totals 12 residues. Follow-up blood was drawn about 14 weeks, roughly three months, after antiretroviral therapy began. All unsorted peripheral T cells were captured because whole blood was used without fractionation. This TCR was recovered from an adult with HIV infection. The donor label of this sample is uncertain. Sequencing was performed on blood, taken during antiretroviral therapy. This chain uses TRBV29-1 with TRBJ2-1; D unresolved. The DNA for the CDR3 is TGCAGCGTTTCTCGGAATCTGGATGAGCAGTTCTTC. It is translated as CSVSRNLDEQFF.